This passage covers 30 T cell receptor beta chains from one sample sequenced in a study of T cells in Graves' hyperthyroidism and ophthalmopathy. Amplification of TCR beta CDR3 regions used RNA as the template. The HTBI primer set was used in a first-round RT-PCR of the TCR CDR3. MiXCR, run by TCRdb on the multiplex PCR reads, gives a single entry per CDR3 protein. The table records almost 600,000 distinct CDR3 sequences, approximately 15% of them present only once. The specimen sequenced was blood. The receptors here all came from a young woman with Graves' hyperthyroidism that later progressed to Graves' ophthalmopathy.

This clonotype was recorded many times. V gene TRBV12-3 or TRBV12-4 combines with J gene TRBJ2-5, with D maybe TRBD2 (5 bases). This CDR3 comprises 15 residues. The V end was cut by 5 bases, the J end by 5 bases, with 18 bases between. CDR3 amino acids: CASSPPLDFRETQYF. The CDR3 DNA follows: TGTGCCAGCAGTCCGCCCTTGGACTTTCGCGAGACCCAGTACTTC.

This clonotype was recorded many times. In DNA form, the CDR3 reads TGTGCCAGCAGCCAAGATAGTGGTGAAGCTTTCTTT. The encoded protein is CASSQDSGEAFF. The chain is built from TRBV3-1 and TRBJ1-1; the D is unclear. Deletions cut 0 bases from V and 7 bases from J, with 6 bases between. This CDR3 region has 12 residues. Germline V gives CDR1 LGHDT, CDR2 YNNKEL (reference sequence).

In its sample, this clonotype was seen many times. The rearrangement joins TRBV20-1 to TRBJ2-7; 12 bases map to TRBD1. In germline, CDR1 is DFQATT, CDR2 SNEGSKA (reference sequence). The CDR3 runs 14 residues. V shed 3 bases and J 5 bases; nucleotides not matched to a gene: 5. CDR3 nucleotides: TGCAGTGCTAGCGGGGGGACAGGGGGCGACGAGCAGTACTTC. As protein: CSASGGTGGDEQYF.

This clonotype was recorded a few times. This may stem from a read error, because a much larger clone lies one nucleotide away. This chain uses TRBV11-1 with TRBJ2-1; 13 bases are shared with TRBD2. The CDR3 has 19 amino acids. After removal of 1 base from V and 2 bases from J, the junction contained 8 bases not matched to a gene. Germline-derived CDR1 and CDR2 are SGHAT and FQDESV (reference sequence). DNA of the CDR3: TGTGCCAGCAGCTTAGGACTAGCGGGAGGCAGGAGCCCCTACAATGAGCAGTTCTTC. It translates to CASSLGLAGGRSPYNEQFF.

The J gene is TRBJ2-3, the V gene TRBV2; 8 bases fit TRBD2. This CDR3 comprises 14 residues. V lost 7 bases to trimming and J lost 2 bases; unmatched junction nucleotides: 5. Germline-derived CDR1 and CDR2 are SNHLY and FYNNEI. Here the CDR3 DNA reads TGTGCCAGCACCCAAGCGGGAGTCACAGATACGCAGTATTTT. Translation: CASTQAGVTDTQYF.

V is TRBV19 and J is TRBJ1-1, with D hard to call. Germline values: CDR1 LNHDA, CDR2 SQIVND (reference sequence). CDR3 length: 15 residues. V dropped 3 bases and J dropped 0 bases, with 11 bases sitting between them. CDR3 DNA sequence: TGTGCCAGTAGTATTAGCGACAACATGAACACTGAAGCTTTCTTT. It encodes CASSISDNMNTEAFF.

This chain joins TRBV25-1 and TRBJ1-5; D possibly corresponds to TRBD1 (6 bases). Per germline, CDR1 MGHDK and CDR2 SYGVNS. Trimming removed 4 bases from V and 10 bases from J, with 11 bases in between. CDR3 size: 12 residues. Here the CDR3 DNA reads TGTGCCAGCAGTGCCACAGGGTTACCCCAGCATTTT. It yields the protein CASSATGLPQHF.

The table lists this clonotype with many counts. The chain joins TRBV28 to TRBJ1-6; no firm D call. Trimming took 5 bases from V and 7 from J, leaving 12 bases between them. This CDR3 is 14 amino acids long. Germline-derived CDR1 and CDR2 are MDHEN and SYDVKM. The CDR3 sequence is CASSLPLGNSPLHF. CDR3 in DNA: TGTGCCAGCAGTCTCCCCCTGGGCAATTCACCCCTCCACTTT.

This clonotype was counted a few times. The chain has TRBV7-8 and TRBJ2-1; TRBD2 agrees at 13 bases. V was clipped by 5 bases and J by 8 bases; unmatched bases: 9. Germline CDR1 is SGHVS and CDR2 is FQNEAQ. The CDR3 covers 16 residues. The CDR3 is CASSVRLAGGGHEQFF. In DNA, the CDR3 is TGTGCCAGCAGCGTTAGACTAGCGGGAGGCGGGCATGAGCAGTTCTTC.

The chain carries TRBV2 and TRBJ2-7; either TRBD1 or TRBD2 may fit D (5 bases each). From germline, CDR1 is SNHLY and CDR2 FYNNEI. CDR3 size: 17 residues. V was clipped by 1 base and J by 3 bases, with 19 bases between them. CDR3 nucleotides: TGTGCCAGCAGTGAAGTGGTTAGCGCCTCAGGGAGCTACGAGCAGTACTTC. As protein: CASSEVVSASGSYEQYF.

There are a few counts of this clonotype. A much larger clone differs by one base, so this may be a read error. The rearrangement links TRBV27 to TRBJ2-5, with D possibly TRBD1 on 6 matching bases. The germline V gene encodes CDR1 MNHEY and CDR2 SMNVEV (reference sequence). This CDR3 region has 13 residues. The V gene lost 6 bases and the J gene lost 7 bases, with 15 bases spanning the gap. In DNA, the CDR3 is TGTGCCAGCAGACGAACAGGGTCCCGGACCCAGTACTTC. Translating gives CASRRTGSRTQYF.

The chain recombines TRBV9 with TRBJ2-3, with D hard to call. Germline CDR1 reads SGDLS; CDR2 reads YYNGEE. There are 15 residues in the CDR3. The V and J ends lost 2 bases and 0 bases respectively, with 10 bases between them. CDR3 DNA: TGTGCCAGCAGCGTCGCTGTTACTAGCACAGATACGCAGTATTTT. Residues: CASSVAVTSTDTQYF.

This clonotype was detected ten times or more. The chain has TRBV20-1 and TRBJ1-5, with D perhaps TRBD1 (6 bases). V was pared by 3 bases and J by 4 bases, with 13 bases between. CDR1 is DFQATT, CDR2 SNEGSKA, per germline (reference sequence). The CDR3 is made up of 14 amino acids. Here the CDR3 DNA reads TGCAGTGCTAGCCTCCAGGGGACAAATCAGCCCCAGCATTTT. This encodes CSASLQGTNQPQHF.

This clonotype was recorded a few times. The V and J genes are TRBV5-6 and TRBJ2-1; 8 bases are a match to TRBD1. The ends lost 5 bases at V and 1 base at J; junction bases unmatched: 5. CDR3 size: 15 residues. Germline CDR1 and CDR2: SGHDT and YYEEEE. The CDR3: CASRLRQGSYNEQFF. The CDR3 DNA reads TGTGCCAGCAGGTTGAGACAGGGGTCCTACAATGAGCAGTTCTTC.

Ten or more counts support this clonotype. The V and J genes are TRBV5-1 and TRBJ2-7; D tentatively fits TRBD1 or TRBD2 (5 bases each). V gave up 5 bases and J gave up 0 bases, with 9 bases separating them. This CDR3 comprises 13 residues. The V gene's germline CDR1 is SGHRS and CDR2 YFSETQ. The CDR3 loop is CASSGDGSYEQYF. The CDR3 nucleotides read TGCGCCAGCAGTGGGGACGGCTCCTACGAGCAGTACTTC.

The CDR3 DNA is TGCGCCAGCAGCCAAGTCTGGGGGGGCGCGGGAACTGAAGCTTTCTTT. Its protein product is CASSQVWGGAGTEAFF. The chain joins TRBV4-3 to TRBJ1-1, with D perhaps TRBD1 (6 bases). Germline V gene lookup returns CDR1 LGHNA and CDR2 YSLEER. The germline V and J ends were trimmed by 1 base and 5 bases, with 17 bases remaining between them. This CDR3 is built from 16 residues.

To note about this clonotype: A much larger clone lies one base from this, so it may be a read error. The V call is TRBV3-1, the J call TRBJ1-4; D uncertain. Trimming stripped 1 base from V and 4 bases from J, with 10 bases between. The germline V gene encodes CDR1 LGHDT and CDR2 YNNKEL (reference sequence). CDR3 length equals 15 residues. The CDR3 here is CASSQAIGYNEKLFF. CDR3 in DNA: TGTGCCAGCAGCCAAGCTATAGGTTATAATGAAAAACTGTTTTTT.

The CDR3 sequence: CASSSSQAETQYF. In DNA form, the CDR3 reads TGTGCCAGCAGCTCCTCCCAGGCGGAGACCCAGTACTTC. The chain is built from TRBV7-6 and TRBJ2-5; the D is unclear. Germline CDR1 SGHVS, CDR2 FNYEAQ. The length of the CDR3 is 13 residues. With 4 bases removed from V and 5 bases from J, the gap between germline ends came to 11 bases.

This clonotype was observed many times. The V and J genes are TRBV2 and TRBJ2-5, with D maybe TRBD1 (5 bases). CDR1 and CDR2 from the germline V gene are SNHLY and FYNNEI. The length of the CDR3 is 13 residues. V was trimmed by 1 base and J by 11 bases, leaving 14 bases between them. The CDR3 reads CASSEDGRVLQYF. CDR3 nucleotide sequence: TGTGCCAGCAGTGAAGACGGCAGGGTACTTCAGTACTTC.

Many counts were recorded for this clonotype. The CDR3 region is CASSLDGPVLHEKLFF. For the CDR3, the DNA is TGTGCCAGCAGCTTAGATGGGCCAGTATTGCATGAAAAACTGTTTTTT. The J gene is TRBJ1-4, the V gene TRBV7-2; D not resolved. CDR3 length equals 16 residues. CDR1 is SGHTA and CDR2 is FQGNSA in the germline V gene. The V gene lost 1 base and the J gene lost 6 bases, with 15 bases spanning the gap.

This clonotype appeared a single time. The rearrangement uses TRBV27 and TRBJ2-3, with 10 positions matching TRBD2. This CDR3 comprises 15 residues. In germline, CDR1 is MNHEY, CDR2 SMNVEV (reference sequence). V lost 3 bases, J lost 5 bases, and 5 bases stayed unmatched. CDR3 coding DNA: TGTGCCAGCAGTTTTTCTAGCGGGAGAATAGATACGCAGTATTTT. As protein: CASSFSSGRIDTQYF.

This clonotype appeared a few times. The chain's CDR3 is CASSINGNEKLFF. The CDR3 DNA reads TGTGCCAGTAGTATCAACGGAAATGAAAAACTGTTTTTT. The chain employs TRBV19 and TRBJ1-4; D remains ambiguous. The CDR3 runs 13 residues. Trimming cost V 3 bases and J 5 bases, with 7 bases left between them. In germline, CDR1 is LNHDA, CDR2 SQIVND (reference sequence).

The CDR3 region is CASSQVGVEQYF. In nucleotides, the CDR3 is TGTGCCAGCAGCCAGGTCGGGGTCGAGCAGTACTTC. V is TRBV14 and J is TRBJ2-7, with D possibly being TRBD2 (5 bases). Trimming removed 3 bases from V and 6 bases from J, with 9 bases in between. This CDR3 has 12 amino acids. The germline CDR1 and CDR2 sequences are SGHDN and FVKESK.

The table lists this clonotype with many counts. V is TRBV6-1 and J is TRBJ1-3; D unclear. Germline V gene sequence: CDR1 MNHNS, CDR2 SASEGT. The CDR3 sequence is 17 residues long. V shed 7 bases and J shed 0 bases, with 19 bases lying between them. In nucleotides, the CDR3 is TGTGCCAGCAAAGAGAACCCCGGGCCTTTCTCTGGAAACACCATATATTTT. The encoded protein is CASKENPGPFSGNTIYF.

This clonotype was observed a handful of times. This chain links TRBV9 with TRBJ1-3, with unresolved D. The germline gives CDR1 SGDLS, CDR2 YYNGEE. The CDR3 is 14 amino acids. Deletions cut 3 bases from V and 0 bases from J, with 7 bases between. CDR3 region: CASSEGYSGNTIYF. CDR3 nucleotide sequence: TGTGCCAGCAGCGAGGGTTACTCTGGAAACACCATATATTTT.

The rearrangement links TRBV10-3 to TRBJ2-7; 7 nucleotides agree with TRBD2. V lost 6 bases to trimming and J lost 6 bases; unmatched junction nucleotides: 8. Looked up from germline, CDR1 is ENHRY and CDR2 is SYGVKD. The CDR3 covers 13 residues. This CDR3 reads CAISGTNPLEQYF. In DNA, the CDR3 is TGTGCCATCAGCGGGACTAACCCCCTCGAGCAGTACTTC.

The genes are TRBV4-2 and TRBJ2-3, with a weak D call TRBD2 (5 bases). The germline gives CDR1 LGHNA, CDR2 YNFKEQ. Trimming cost V 0 bases and J 6 bases, with 13 bases left between them. CDR3 size: 15 residues. The CDR3 is CASSQDGGPADTQYF. The CDR3 region has the DNA TGTGCCAGCAGCCAAGATGGAGGTCCGGCGGATACGCAGTATTTT.

The V and J genes are TRBV15 and TRBJ2-7, with D possibly matching TRBD1 (5 bases). The CDR3 covers 15 residues. Trimming removed 0 bases from V and 2 bases from J, with 11 bases in between. Germline V gene sequence: CDR1 LNHNV, CDR2 YYDKDF (reference sequence). The CDR3 bases are TGTGCCACCAGCAGAGATGTAGGGGAACCCTACGAGCAGTACTTC. Translated, it gives CATSRDVGEPYEQYF.

This clonotype was seen a few times. The junction differs from germline at one of its ends, possibly a read error. The chain couples TRBV13 to TRBJ2-7; 9 bases line up with TRBD1. This CDR3 region has 15 residues. Per the germline V gene, CDR1 is PRHDT and CDR2 is FYEKMQ (reference sequence). CDR3 in DNA: TGTGCCAGCAGCGCCACCGGGACAGGGTTAACGGGCAGTGAGTTC. This gives the protein CASSATGTGLTGSEF.

This clonotype was seen at least ten times. The chain carries TRBV4-1 and TRBJ2-5; 8 bases are a match to TRBD1. CDR1 MGHRA and CDR2 YSYEKL come from the germline V gene. With V trimmed by 3 bases and J by 5 bases, 8 bases remained unmatched. The CDR3 runs to 15 residues. The CDR3: CASSHRQGSRETQYF. CDR3 coding DNA: TGCGCCAGCAGCCATCGACAGGGGAGTCGGGAGACCCAGTACTTC.